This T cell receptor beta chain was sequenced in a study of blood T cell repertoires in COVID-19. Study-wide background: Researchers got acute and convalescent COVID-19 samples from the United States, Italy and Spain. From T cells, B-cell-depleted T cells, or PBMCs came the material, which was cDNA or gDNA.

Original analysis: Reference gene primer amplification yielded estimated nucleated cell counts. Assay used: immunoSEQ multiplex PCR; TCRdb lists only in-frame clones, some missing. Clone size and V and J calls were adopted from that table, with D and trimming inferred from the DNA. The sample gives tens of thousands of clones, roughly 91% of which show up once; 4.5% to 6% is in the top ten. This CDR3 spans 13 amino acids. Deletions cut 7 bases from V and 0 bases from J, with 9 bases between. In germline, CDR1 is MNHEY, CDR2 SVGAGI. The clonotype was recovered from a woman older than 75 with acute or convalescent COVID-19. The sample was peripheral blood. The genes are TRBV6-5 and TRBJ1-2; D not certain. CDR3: CASTPGSNYGYTF. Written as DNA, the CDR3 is TGTGCCAGCACCCCGGGGTCTAACTATGGCTACACCTTC.